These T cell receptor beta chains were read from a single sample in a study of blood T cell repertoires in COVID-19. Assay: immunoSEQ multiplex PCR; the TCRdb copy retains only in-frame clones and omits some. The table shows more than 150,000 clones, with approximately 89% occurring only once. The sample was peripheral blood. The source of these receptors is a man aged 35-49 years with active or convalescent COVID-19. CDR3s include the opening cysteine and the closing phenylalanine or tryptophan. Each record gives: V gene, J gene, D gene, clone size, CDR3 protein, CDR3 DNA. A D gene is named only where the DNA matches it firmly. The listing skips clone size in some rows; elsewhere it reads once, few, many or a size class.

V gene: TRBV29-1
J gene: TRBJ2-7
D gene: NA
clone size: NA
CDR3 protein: CSVALQGRSYEQYF
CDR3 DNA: TGCAGCGTCGCTTTACAGGGTCGGTCCTACGAGCAGTACTTC

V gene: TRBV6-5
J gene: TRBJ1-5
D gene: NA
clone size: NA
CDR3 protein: CATSREKNQPQHF
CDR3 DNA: TGTGCCACCTCCCGGGAGAAAAATCAGCCCCAGCATTTT

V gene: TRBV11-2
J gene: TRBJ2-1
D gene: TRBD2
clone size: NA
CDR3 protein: CASSYLAGGPNNEQFF
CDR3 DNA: TGTGCCAGCAGCTACCTAGCGGGGGGCCCAAACAATGAGCAGTTCTTC

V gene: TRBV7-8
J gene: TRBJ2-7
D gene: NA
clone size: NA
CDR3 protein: CASSIPGLAVYEQYF
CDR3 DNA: TGTGCCAGCAGCATCCCGGGACTGGCTGTCTACGAGCAGTACTTC

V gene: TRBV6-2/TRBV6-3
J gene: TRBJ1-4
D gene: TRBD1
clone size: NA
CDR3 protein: CASSQRLTGGREKLFF
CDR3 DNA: TGTGCCAGCAGTCAGAGACTAACAGGGGGCAGAGAAAAACTGTTTTTT

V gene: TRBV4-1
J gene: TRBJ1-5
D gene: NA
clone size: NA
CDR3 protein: CASSHFPGVAQPQHF
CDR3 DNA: TGCGCCAGCAGCCATTTTCCAGGGGTAGCCCAGCCCCAGCATTTT

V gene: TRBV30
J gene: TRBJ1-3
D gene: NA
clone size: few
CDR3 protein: CAWARGLVSGNTIYF
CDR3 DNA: TGTGCCTGGGCCCGCGGGTTAGTCTCTGGAAACACCATATATTTT

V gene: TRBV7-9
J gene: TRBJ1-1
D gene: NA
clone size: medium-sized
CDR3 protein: CASSLDMNTEAFF
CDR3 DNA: TGTGCCAGCAGCTTAGATATGAACACTGAAGCTTTCTTT

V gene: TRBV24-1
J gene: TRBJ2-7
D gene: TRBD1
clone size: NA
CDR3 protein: CATSPGQGAFSEQYF
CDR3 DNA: TGTGCCACCAGCCCCGGACAGGGGGCATTTTCCGAGCAGTACTTC

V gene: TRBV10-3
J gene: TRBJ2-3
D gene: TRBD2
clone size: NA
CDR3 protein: CAISVYASGAGGDTQYF
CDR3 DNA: TGTGCCATCAGTGTTTACGCGTCTGGAGCGGGGGGCGATACGCAGTATTTT

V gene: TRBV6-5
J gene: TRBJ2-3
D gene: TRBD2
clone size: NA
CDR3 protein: CASVGLAPSDTQYF
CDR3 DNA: TGTGCCAGCGTTGGACTAGCCCCCTCGGATACGCAGTATTTT

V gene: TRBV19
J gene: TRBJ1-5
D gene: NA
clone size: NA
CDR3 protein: CASRETDNQPQHF
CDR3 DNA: TGTGCCAGTAGAGAAACAGATAATCAGCCCCAGCATTTT

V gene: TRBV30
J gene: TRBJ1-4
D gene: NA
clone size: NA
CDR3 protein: CAWSVLEDEKLFF
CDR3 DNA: TGTGCCTGGAGTGTACTAGAAGATGAAAAACTGTTTTTT

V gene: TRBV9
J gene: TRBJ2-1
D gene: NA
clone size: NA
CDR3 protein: CASSASLEAYNEQFF
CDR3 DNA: TGTGCCAGCAGCGCGAGCTTGGAGGCCTACAATGAGCAGTTCTTC

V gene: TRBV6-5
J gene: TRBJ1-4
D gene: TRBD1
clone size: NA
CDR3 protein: CASRGTGVREKLFF
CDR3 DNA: TGTGCCAGCAGGGGGACAGGGGTGAGGGAAAAACTGTTTTTT

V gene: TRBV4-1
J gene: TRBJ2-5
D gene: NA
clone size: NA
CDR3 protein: CASSRWGRDQETQYF
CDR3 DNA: TGCGCCAGCAGCCGGTGGGGCAGGGATCAAGAGACCCAGTACTTC

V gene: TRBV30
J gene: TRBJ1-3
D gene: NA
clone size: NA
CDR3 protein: CAWSWGGGGSGNTIYF
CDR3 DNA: TGTGCCTGGAGCTGGGGCGGGGGCGGTTCTGGAAACACCATATATTTT

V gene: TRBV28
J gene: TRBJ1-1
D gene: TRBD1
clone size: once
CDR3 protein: CASKFGSSGGTLGMNTEAFF
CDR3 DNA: TGTGCCAGCAAATTTGGATCTTCAGGGGGCACTTTGGGCATGAACACTGAAGCTTTCTTT

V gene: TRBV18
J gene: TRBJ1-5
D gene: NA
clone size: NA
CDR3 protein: CASSNRLDQPQHF
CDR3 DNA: TGTGCCAGCTCAAACAGGCTGGATCAGCCCCAGCATTTT